The T cell receptor (beta chain) under discussion was sequenced for a study of blood T cell repertoires in COVID-19. This clone was detected only once. The CDR3 extends over 16 amino acids. The germline V gene encodes CDR1 MGHRA and CDR2 YSYEKL. Trimming stripped 4 bases from V and 0 bases from J, with 12 bases between. Enrollees, about 18 to 95 years old, lived in 24 US areas. Clinical history as reported by participants underpinned cohort assignment. In Cohort 3, a recovered donor had either two negative PCRs, clearance, or symptom resolution. In the original processing: Researchers report that nucleated cell counts were estimated from reference gene primer amplification. Generated by immunoSEQ multiplex PCR, the TCRdb table keeps only in-frame clones and is missing some. The V and J calls and clone size are taken from that table; D and trimming were inferred from the DNA. The repertoire holds some 270,000 clones, with 80% to 90% as singletons.

Input material: PBMCs or T cells enriched from blood (not recorded which). The receptor was isolated from a woman aged 25 to 39 who had recovered from COVID-19. The chain joins TRBV4-1 to TRBJ1-4; a possible D gene is TRBD1 (6 bases). This CDR3 reads CASSRSQGATNEKLFF. In nucleotides, the CDR3 is TGCGCCAGCAGCCGGTCACAGGGAGCAACTAATGAAAAACTGTTTTTT.